This T cell receptor (beta chain) was identified in a study of neoadjuvant anti-PD-1 for oral cavity cancer. Profiled with immunoSEQ multiplex PCR; TCRdb holds only in-frame clones, not every one. The sample has about 20,000 clones; roughly 78% are singletons. Germline V gene data show CDR1 as ENHRY and CDR2 as SYGVKD. This CDR3 is built from 14 residues. Trimming took off 2 bases at V and 3 bases at J, with 7 bases between the two ends. As to this clone: The antigen remains undetermined.

Study-level points and caveats: PBMC Gini-index clonality exceeded responders' in non-responders post-nivolumab.

The source material was PBMCs, sampled before nivolumab (anti-PD-1) treatment. The J gene is TRBJ2-2, the V gene TRBV10-3; D call uncertain. This clonotype was obtained from a person between 40 and 80 years old with oral cavity squamous cell carcinoma. This CDR3 reads CAISELSDTGELFF. CDR3 in DNA: TGTGCCATCAGTGAGCTGTCGGACACCGGGGAGCTGTTTTTT.